Below are 28 T cell receptor beta chains sequenced from a single sample in a study of blood T cell repertoires in COVID-19. Some clones are missing from TCRdb's copy, which holds only in-frame ones; the method was immunoSEQ multiplex PCR. The data contain about 280,000 clones, 70% to 90% of them singletons. Sequencing was done on a sample of peripheral blood. Source of these receptors: a man in his late teens or twenties with active or convalescent COVID-19.

V gene TRBV19 combines with J gene TRBJ2-1, with 8 bases identical to TRBD1. V lost 4 bases and J lost 0; bases outside the gene matches: 5. The CDR3 totals 16 residues. CDR1 LNHDA and CDR2 SQIVND come from the germline V gene (reference sequence). Written as DNA, the CDR3 is TGTGCCAGTAGTAAAAAGACAGGGGCCTCCTACAATGAGCAGTTCTTC. Residues: CASSKKTGASYNEQFF.

The chain has TRBV4-1 and TRBJ1-2; D may be TRBD1 (5 bases). CDR1 MGHRA and CDR2 YSYEKL come from the germline V gene. The CDR3 is made up of 14 amino acids. The ends were cut back, 1 base at V and 6 bases at J, with 12 bases in the middle. CDR3 coding DNA: TGCGCCAGCAGCCAAGTTCCAGGGCCTGATGGCTACACCTTC. Protein product: CASSQVPGPDGYTF.

V and J are TRBV14 and TRBJ2-3; D remains unclear. The V end was cut by 2 bases, the J end by 3 bases, with 18 bases between. The CDR3 is 17 amino acids. Germline CDR1 is SGHDN and CDR2 is FVKESK. The CDR3 sequence is CASSQIGGRVRTDTQYF. Here the CDR3 DNA reads TGTGCCAGCAGCCAAATTGGCGGCCGGGTGCGGACAGATACGCAGTATTTT. Using reference TRBV14 and TRBJ2-3 for the parts outside the CDR3, the full variable domain is EAGVTQFPSHSVIEKGQTVTLRCDPISGHDNLYWYRRVMGKEIKFLLHFVKESKQDESGMPNNRFLAERTGGTYSTLKVQPAELEDSGVYFCASSQIGGRVRTDTQYFGPGTRLTVL.

The rearrangement uses TRBV7-2 and TRBJ1-1; 7 bases line up with TRBD1. The CDR3 consists of 14 residues. In germline, CDR1 is SGHTA, CDR2 FQGNSA. The trim removed 1 base at V and 5 bases at J, leaving 4 bases unmatched. Written as DNA, the CDR3 is TGTGCCAGCAGCTTAGTCGAGGGGGCAACTGAAGCTTTCTTT. Protein sequence: CASSLVEGATEAFF. Full variable domain (remainder filled in from reference TRBV7-2 and TRBJ1-1): GAGVSQSPSNKVTEKGKDVELRCDPISGHTALYWYRQSLGQGLEFLIYFQGNSAPDKSGLPSDRFSAERTGGSVSTLTIQRTQQEDSAVYLCASSLVEGATEAFFGQGTRLTVV.

The J gene is TRBJ1-5, the V gene TRBV6-5; D uncertain. Germline CDR1 is MNHEY and CDR2 is SVGAGI. The length of the CDR3 is 12 residues. V lost 2 bases and J 9 bases, leaving 8 bases between the germline ends. As DNA, the CDR3 is TGTGCCAGCAGTTACATCGGTGGGCCCCAGCATTTT. Translation: CASSYIGGPQHF.

The rearrangement uses TRBV3-1 (or the pseudogene TRBV3-2) and TRBJ1-6; D is uncertain. The V gene lost 0 bases and the J gene lost 8 bases, with 2 bases spanning the gap. The CDR3 is 12 residues long. In germline, CDR1 is LGHDT, CDR2 YNNKEL (reference sequence). CDR3 DNA: TGTGCCAGCAGCCAAGACTATTCACCCCTCCACTTT. As protein: CASSQDYSPLHF.

J is TRBJ1-4 and V is TRBV25-1, with a tentative D call TRBD1 (6 bases). Germline assignment: CDR1 MGHDK and CDR2 SYGVNS. The CDR3 runs 14 residues. The V gene lost 3 bases and the J gene lost 8 bases, with 13 bases spanning the gap. The CDR3 protein is CASSDLQGGEKLFF. In DNA form, the CDR3 reads TGTGCCAGCAGTGATCTACAGGGCGGGGAAAAACTGTTTTTT.

V is TRBV5-6 and J is TRBJ2-7; possible D gene TRBD2, 6 bases. Trimming shortened V by 7 bases and J by 3 bases, and 11 bases separated the two germline ends. CDR3 size: 12 residues. Germline-derived CDR1 and CDR2 are SGHDT and YYEEEE. This chain's CDR3 is CASRNGGYEQYF. Here the CDR3 DNA reads TGTGCCAGCCGGAACGGGGGCTACGAGCAGTACTTC.

V gene TRBV18 combines with J gene TRBJ2-7; D unclear. The CDR3 covers 12 residues. The V gene lost 2 bases and the J gene lost 7 bases, with 9 bases spanning the gap. Germline V gene data show CDR1 as KGHSH and CDR2 as LQKENI. Written as DNA, the CDR3 is TGTGCCAGCTCACCAGGCCAAGTTGAGCAGTACTTC. Amino acids: CASSPGQVEQYF. The full variable domain, with the rest looked up from reference TRBV18 and TRBJ2-7, is NAGVMQNPRHLVRRRGQEARLRCSPMKGHSHVYWYRQLPEEGLKFMVYLQKENIIDESGMPKERFSAEFPKEGPSILRIQQVVRGDSAAYFCASSPGQVEQYFGPGTRLTVT.

The chain carries TRBV6-1 and TRBJ1-5; D unclear. The CDR3 loop spans 13 amino acids. Trimming took off 3 bases at V and 5 bases at J, with 8 bases between the two ends. The germline gives CDR1 MNHNS, CDR2 SASEGT. CDR3 region: CASSDNSYQPQHF. As DNA, the CDR3 is TGTGCCAGCAGTGACAACAGCTATCAGCCCCAGCATTTT.

This chain connects TRBV19 to TRBJ1-1, with a possible D match to TRBD1 (6 bases). Trimming left V 5 bases short and J 4 bases short, with 17 bases between. In germline, CDR1 is LNHDA, CDR2 SQIVND (reference sequence). The CDR3 runs to 15 residues. The CDR3 DNA reads TGTGCCAGTAGTCCCGACGCGGGGGCGGCCACTGAAGCTTTCTTT. It codes for CASSPDAGAATEAFF.

This clone showed up just once. The rearrangement links TRBV10-2 to TRBJ1-3, with 8 positions matching TRBD1. The CDR3 runs 14 residues. V shed 8 bases and J 3 bases; nucleotides not matched to a gene: 6. Germline V CDR1 and CDR2: WSHSY, SAAADI. This chain's CDR3 is CASEDRVIGNTIYF. The CDR3 region has the DNA TGCGCCAGCGAGGACAGGGTGATTGGAAACACCATATATTTT.

The V call is TRBV21-1, the J call TRBJ1-2; the table names TRBD1, a call not compared with the DNA. TRBV21-1 is annotated as a pseudogene. The CDR3 totals 13 residues. As DNA, the CDR3 is TGTGCCAGCAGCAAAGACAACCCCTATGGCTACACCTTC. Residues: CASSKDNPYGYTF.

V is TRBV11-2 and J is TRBJ2-1; a weak D match, TRBD2 (5 bases). Trimming removed 1 base at V and 8 bases at J, with 24 bases between. The CDR3 sequence is 18 residues long. Germline loops: CDR1 SGHAT, CDR2 FQNNGV. The CDR3 loop is CASSLVSLGLRGGDEQFF. CDR3 coding DNA: TGTGCCAGCAGCTTAGTGTCTCTCGGTCTAAGAGGAGGCGATGAGCAGTTCTTC. The variable domain in full, with the rest retrieved from reference TRBV11-2 and TRBJ2-1, is EAGVAQSPRYKIIEKRQSVAFWCNPISGHATLYWYQQILGQGPKLLIQFQNNGVVDDSQLPKDRFSAERLKGVDSTLKIQPAKLEDSAVYLCASSLVSLGLRGGDEQFFGPGTRLTVL.

This clone was seen only a few times. The chain uses TRBV6-2 or TRBV6-3 and TRBJ1-5; D not certain. Germline V gene data show CDR1 as MNHEY and CDR2 as SVGEGT. The CDR3 loop spans 14 amino acids. Trimming took 6 bases from V and 4 from J, leaving 13 bases between them. The CDR3 loop is CASSKPERNQPQHF. In DNA, the CDR3 is TGTGCCAGCAGCAAACCGGAGAGAAATCAGCCCCAGCATTTT.

The chain has TRBV18 and TRBJ2-7, with D possibly TRBD2 on 5 matching bases. V lost 3 bases and J 0 bases, leaving 9 bases between the germline ends. Germline V gives CDR1 KGHSH, CDR2 LQKENI. The CDR3 totals 14 residues. This CDR3 is CASSPTGYSYEQYF. The CDR3 DNA is TGTGCCAGCTCACCGACGGGATACTCCTACGAGCAGTACTTC.

This chain joins TRBV11-2 and TRBJ2-3, with 8 bases identical to TRBD2. Germline V CDR1 and CDR2: SGHAT, FQNNGV. V dropped 3 bases and J dropped 2; count of bases not matched to a gene: 4. The CDR3 covers 15 residues. The DNA for the CDR3 is TGTGCCAGCAGCTTGGCGGGGGGCTTCACAGATACGCAGTATTTT. Amino acid sequence: CASSLAGGFTDTQYF.

The V and J genes are TRBV10-1 and TRBJ1-1; D might be TRBD1 (5 bases). CDR3 length: 13 amino acids. The ends were cut back, 0 bases at V and 7 bases at J, with 9 bases in the middle. Germline V gives CDR1 WNHNN, CDR2 SYGVQD (reference sequence). Here the CDR3 reads CASSESTGLEAFF. Written as DNA, the CDR3 is TGCGCCAGCAGTGAGTCCACAGGCCTTGAAGCTTTCTTT.

DNA for the CDR3: TGCGCCAGCAGTGAGTCCCCGGGGGGTAGCTCCTACGAGCAGTACTTC. Its protein is CASSESPGGSSYEQYF. V and J are TRBV10-1 and TRBJ2-7; TRBD2 agrees at 7 bases. The junction had 5 bases not matched to a gene; V was cut back by 0 bases and J by 0 bases. The V gene's germline CDR1 is WNHNN and CDR2 SYGVQD (reference sequence). The length of the CDR3 is 16 residues.

The V gene is TRBV18, the J gene TRBJ1-5, with no clear D. Trimming took 2 bases from V and 5 from J, leaving 7 bases between them. This CDR3 has 13 residues. Germline CDR1 and CDR2: KGHSH and LQKENI. CDR3 sequence (DNA): TGTGCCAGCTCACCAGGGGAGGATCAGCCCCAGCATTTT. This gives the protein CASSPGEDQPQHF.

V gene TRBV6-2 or TRBV6-3 combines with J gene TRBJ2-3; D unclear. The CDR3 loop spans 12 amino acids. The germline CDR1 and CDR2 sequences are MNHEY and SVGEGT. V lost 5 bases, J lost 2 bases, and 5 bases lay in between. CDR3 in amino acids: CASSLPTDTQYF. CDR3 DNA: TGTGCCAGCAGTCTACCCACAGATACGCAGTATTTT.

This clone was observed once. The CDR3 is CASSTGTEAFF. The CDR3 DNA is TGTGCCAGCAGCACAGGCACTGAAGCTTTCTTT. V gene TRBV12-3 or TRBV12-4 combines with J gene TRBJ1-1; D might be TRBD1 (5 bases). CDR3 size: 11 residues. V dropped 6 bases and J dropped 4 bases, with 6 bases sitting between them.

The chain joins TRBV6-5 to TRBJ1-1, with 9 bases lining up with TRBD1. Germline lookup yields CDR1 MNHEY and CDR2 SVGAGI. Losses at the gene ends were 6 bases for V and 7 bases for J; bases not matched to a gene: 9. The CDR3 spans 14 residues. Written as DNA, the CDR3 is TGTGCCAGCAGCCCATTCCCGGGACAGGGTGAAGCTTTCTTT. It encodes CASSPFPGQGEAFF.

The V call is TRBV10-1, the J call TRBJ2-4; 10 bases map to TRBD1. Germline CDR1 is WNHNN and CDR2 is SYGVQD (reference sequence). The CDR3 has 14 residues. V lost 4 bases, J lost 7 bases, and 4 bases stayed unmatched. CDR3 loop: CASSADRGWNIQYF. CDR3 coding DNA: TGCGCCAGCAGTGCGGACAGGGGGTGGAACATTCAGTACTTC.

J is TRBJ2-7 and V is TRBV6-5; TRBD1 matches at 12 bases. Looked up from germline, CDR1 is MNHEY and CDR2 is SVGAGI. V lost 4 bases, J lost 9 bases, and 10 bases stayed unmatched. CDR3 length: 15 amino acids. CDR3 sequence reads: CASSLETGQGARQYF. The CDR3 coding sequence is TGTGCCAGCAGTTTAGAGACGGGACAGGGGGCGCGGCAGTACTTC.

This clone was seen just once. The chain carries TRBV27 and TRBJ1-6; 12 bases align to TRBD1. After removal of 3 bases from V and 7 bases from J, the junction contained 1 base not matched to a gene. In germline, CDR1 is MNHEY, CDR2 SMNVEV (reference sequence). The CDR3 has 15 residues. CDR3 DNA sequence: TGTGCCAGCAGTTTGGGACAGGGGGCGAATTCACCCCTCCACTTT. This translates into CASSLGQGANSPLHF.

This chain connects TRBV5-6 to TRBJ2-5; TRBD1 matches 8 bases. V was pared by 4 bases and J by 4 bases, with 6 bases of the junction left unmatched. The CDR3 sequence is 14 residues long. Germline V gives CDR1 SGHDT, CDR2 YYEEEE. The CDR3 nucleotides read TGTGCCAGCAGCGGAACGACAGGGGCAGAGACCCAGTACTTC. Amino acids: CASSGTTGAETQYF.

This rearrangement joins TRBV7-2 to TRBJ2-3; D not resolved. This CDR3 is 14 amino acids long. CDR1 is SGHTA, CDR2 FQGNSA, per germline. V lost 4 bases and J lost 0, with 8 bases in between. For the CDR3, the DNA is TGTGCCAGCAGCTCACGAGCTAGCACAGATACGCAGTATTTT. Protein sequence: CASSSRASTDTQYF. The entire variable domain, with the rest obtained from reference TRBV7-2 and TRBJ2-3, is as follows: GAGVSQSPSNKVTEKGKDVELRCDPISGHTALYWYRQSLGQGLEFLIYFQGNSAPDKSGLPSDRFSAERTGGSVSTLTIQRTQQEDSAVYLCASSSRASTDTQYFGPGTRLTVL.